Sequencing of this TCR beta chain was carried out in a study of T-cell memory formation after mild COVID-19. Study as a whole: The TCR clusters were mostly specific to one donor.

This clonotype was picked up a small number of times. Its antigen is currently unknown. Germline assignment: CDR1 SGDLS and CDR2 YYNGEE. This CDR3 contains 13 residues. Between the trimmed V and J ends, which lost 2 bases and 5 bases, there was a span of 11 bases. Study findings and constraints: Confirmation of SARS-CoV-2 specificity was lacking for second-wave clones peaking day 37. Later expanders leaned CD4+, whereas day 15 to 85 contracting clones were balanced CD4/CD8.

5'RACE with constant-segment primers yielded barcoded, UMI-tagged TCR alpha and TCR beta cDNA libraries. TCRdb re-called the 5' RACE reads through MiXCR, storing one row per CDR3 protein. The sample holds around 140,000 distinct CDR3 sequences; around 25% are singletons and the top ten take approximately 25%. The clonotype originates from an adult woman who had mild COVID-19 (a few samples of this study predate the infection). Cell type and time point are not known. The material sequenced was PBMCs or a T cell subset sorted from them (not recorded which). The chain uses TRBV9 and TRBJ2-7, with D perhaps TRBD1 (6 bases). In DNA form, the CDR3 reads TGTGCCAGCAGCGTGGACAGTCTCAACGAGCAGTACTTC. Translated: CASSVDSLNEQYF.